This TCR beta chain was sequenced during a study of blood T cells in healthy people across ages. Next came a second PCR, run for roughly 6 to 11 cycles, which used a sample-barcoded 5' primer along with a J-beta primer mix. One entry per CDR3 protein, called by TCRdb with MiXCR from the 5' RACE reads. The sample consists of fewer than 1,200,000 distinct CDR3 sequences, under 30% of them appearing once. Findings of the study overall: Expanded clonotype shifts may have been confounded, as the donors had an unknown CMV status.

This CDR3 is built from 14 residues. V was pared by 7 bases and J by 5 bases, with 14 bases between. CDR1 and CDR2 from the germline V gene are MNHEY and SVGAGI. This clonotype was counted a few times. No antigen is known for it. These data also formed part of another study, on T cells of mothers and their children.

This receptor was taken from a girl aged 2-10 years in good health. The material sequenced was blood. This chain links TRBV6-5 with TRBJ2-2; D is unclear. This CDR3 reads CASTPSIGTGELFF. For the CDR3, the DNA is TGTGCCAGCACCCCCTCGATCGGAACCGGGGAGCTGTTTTTT.